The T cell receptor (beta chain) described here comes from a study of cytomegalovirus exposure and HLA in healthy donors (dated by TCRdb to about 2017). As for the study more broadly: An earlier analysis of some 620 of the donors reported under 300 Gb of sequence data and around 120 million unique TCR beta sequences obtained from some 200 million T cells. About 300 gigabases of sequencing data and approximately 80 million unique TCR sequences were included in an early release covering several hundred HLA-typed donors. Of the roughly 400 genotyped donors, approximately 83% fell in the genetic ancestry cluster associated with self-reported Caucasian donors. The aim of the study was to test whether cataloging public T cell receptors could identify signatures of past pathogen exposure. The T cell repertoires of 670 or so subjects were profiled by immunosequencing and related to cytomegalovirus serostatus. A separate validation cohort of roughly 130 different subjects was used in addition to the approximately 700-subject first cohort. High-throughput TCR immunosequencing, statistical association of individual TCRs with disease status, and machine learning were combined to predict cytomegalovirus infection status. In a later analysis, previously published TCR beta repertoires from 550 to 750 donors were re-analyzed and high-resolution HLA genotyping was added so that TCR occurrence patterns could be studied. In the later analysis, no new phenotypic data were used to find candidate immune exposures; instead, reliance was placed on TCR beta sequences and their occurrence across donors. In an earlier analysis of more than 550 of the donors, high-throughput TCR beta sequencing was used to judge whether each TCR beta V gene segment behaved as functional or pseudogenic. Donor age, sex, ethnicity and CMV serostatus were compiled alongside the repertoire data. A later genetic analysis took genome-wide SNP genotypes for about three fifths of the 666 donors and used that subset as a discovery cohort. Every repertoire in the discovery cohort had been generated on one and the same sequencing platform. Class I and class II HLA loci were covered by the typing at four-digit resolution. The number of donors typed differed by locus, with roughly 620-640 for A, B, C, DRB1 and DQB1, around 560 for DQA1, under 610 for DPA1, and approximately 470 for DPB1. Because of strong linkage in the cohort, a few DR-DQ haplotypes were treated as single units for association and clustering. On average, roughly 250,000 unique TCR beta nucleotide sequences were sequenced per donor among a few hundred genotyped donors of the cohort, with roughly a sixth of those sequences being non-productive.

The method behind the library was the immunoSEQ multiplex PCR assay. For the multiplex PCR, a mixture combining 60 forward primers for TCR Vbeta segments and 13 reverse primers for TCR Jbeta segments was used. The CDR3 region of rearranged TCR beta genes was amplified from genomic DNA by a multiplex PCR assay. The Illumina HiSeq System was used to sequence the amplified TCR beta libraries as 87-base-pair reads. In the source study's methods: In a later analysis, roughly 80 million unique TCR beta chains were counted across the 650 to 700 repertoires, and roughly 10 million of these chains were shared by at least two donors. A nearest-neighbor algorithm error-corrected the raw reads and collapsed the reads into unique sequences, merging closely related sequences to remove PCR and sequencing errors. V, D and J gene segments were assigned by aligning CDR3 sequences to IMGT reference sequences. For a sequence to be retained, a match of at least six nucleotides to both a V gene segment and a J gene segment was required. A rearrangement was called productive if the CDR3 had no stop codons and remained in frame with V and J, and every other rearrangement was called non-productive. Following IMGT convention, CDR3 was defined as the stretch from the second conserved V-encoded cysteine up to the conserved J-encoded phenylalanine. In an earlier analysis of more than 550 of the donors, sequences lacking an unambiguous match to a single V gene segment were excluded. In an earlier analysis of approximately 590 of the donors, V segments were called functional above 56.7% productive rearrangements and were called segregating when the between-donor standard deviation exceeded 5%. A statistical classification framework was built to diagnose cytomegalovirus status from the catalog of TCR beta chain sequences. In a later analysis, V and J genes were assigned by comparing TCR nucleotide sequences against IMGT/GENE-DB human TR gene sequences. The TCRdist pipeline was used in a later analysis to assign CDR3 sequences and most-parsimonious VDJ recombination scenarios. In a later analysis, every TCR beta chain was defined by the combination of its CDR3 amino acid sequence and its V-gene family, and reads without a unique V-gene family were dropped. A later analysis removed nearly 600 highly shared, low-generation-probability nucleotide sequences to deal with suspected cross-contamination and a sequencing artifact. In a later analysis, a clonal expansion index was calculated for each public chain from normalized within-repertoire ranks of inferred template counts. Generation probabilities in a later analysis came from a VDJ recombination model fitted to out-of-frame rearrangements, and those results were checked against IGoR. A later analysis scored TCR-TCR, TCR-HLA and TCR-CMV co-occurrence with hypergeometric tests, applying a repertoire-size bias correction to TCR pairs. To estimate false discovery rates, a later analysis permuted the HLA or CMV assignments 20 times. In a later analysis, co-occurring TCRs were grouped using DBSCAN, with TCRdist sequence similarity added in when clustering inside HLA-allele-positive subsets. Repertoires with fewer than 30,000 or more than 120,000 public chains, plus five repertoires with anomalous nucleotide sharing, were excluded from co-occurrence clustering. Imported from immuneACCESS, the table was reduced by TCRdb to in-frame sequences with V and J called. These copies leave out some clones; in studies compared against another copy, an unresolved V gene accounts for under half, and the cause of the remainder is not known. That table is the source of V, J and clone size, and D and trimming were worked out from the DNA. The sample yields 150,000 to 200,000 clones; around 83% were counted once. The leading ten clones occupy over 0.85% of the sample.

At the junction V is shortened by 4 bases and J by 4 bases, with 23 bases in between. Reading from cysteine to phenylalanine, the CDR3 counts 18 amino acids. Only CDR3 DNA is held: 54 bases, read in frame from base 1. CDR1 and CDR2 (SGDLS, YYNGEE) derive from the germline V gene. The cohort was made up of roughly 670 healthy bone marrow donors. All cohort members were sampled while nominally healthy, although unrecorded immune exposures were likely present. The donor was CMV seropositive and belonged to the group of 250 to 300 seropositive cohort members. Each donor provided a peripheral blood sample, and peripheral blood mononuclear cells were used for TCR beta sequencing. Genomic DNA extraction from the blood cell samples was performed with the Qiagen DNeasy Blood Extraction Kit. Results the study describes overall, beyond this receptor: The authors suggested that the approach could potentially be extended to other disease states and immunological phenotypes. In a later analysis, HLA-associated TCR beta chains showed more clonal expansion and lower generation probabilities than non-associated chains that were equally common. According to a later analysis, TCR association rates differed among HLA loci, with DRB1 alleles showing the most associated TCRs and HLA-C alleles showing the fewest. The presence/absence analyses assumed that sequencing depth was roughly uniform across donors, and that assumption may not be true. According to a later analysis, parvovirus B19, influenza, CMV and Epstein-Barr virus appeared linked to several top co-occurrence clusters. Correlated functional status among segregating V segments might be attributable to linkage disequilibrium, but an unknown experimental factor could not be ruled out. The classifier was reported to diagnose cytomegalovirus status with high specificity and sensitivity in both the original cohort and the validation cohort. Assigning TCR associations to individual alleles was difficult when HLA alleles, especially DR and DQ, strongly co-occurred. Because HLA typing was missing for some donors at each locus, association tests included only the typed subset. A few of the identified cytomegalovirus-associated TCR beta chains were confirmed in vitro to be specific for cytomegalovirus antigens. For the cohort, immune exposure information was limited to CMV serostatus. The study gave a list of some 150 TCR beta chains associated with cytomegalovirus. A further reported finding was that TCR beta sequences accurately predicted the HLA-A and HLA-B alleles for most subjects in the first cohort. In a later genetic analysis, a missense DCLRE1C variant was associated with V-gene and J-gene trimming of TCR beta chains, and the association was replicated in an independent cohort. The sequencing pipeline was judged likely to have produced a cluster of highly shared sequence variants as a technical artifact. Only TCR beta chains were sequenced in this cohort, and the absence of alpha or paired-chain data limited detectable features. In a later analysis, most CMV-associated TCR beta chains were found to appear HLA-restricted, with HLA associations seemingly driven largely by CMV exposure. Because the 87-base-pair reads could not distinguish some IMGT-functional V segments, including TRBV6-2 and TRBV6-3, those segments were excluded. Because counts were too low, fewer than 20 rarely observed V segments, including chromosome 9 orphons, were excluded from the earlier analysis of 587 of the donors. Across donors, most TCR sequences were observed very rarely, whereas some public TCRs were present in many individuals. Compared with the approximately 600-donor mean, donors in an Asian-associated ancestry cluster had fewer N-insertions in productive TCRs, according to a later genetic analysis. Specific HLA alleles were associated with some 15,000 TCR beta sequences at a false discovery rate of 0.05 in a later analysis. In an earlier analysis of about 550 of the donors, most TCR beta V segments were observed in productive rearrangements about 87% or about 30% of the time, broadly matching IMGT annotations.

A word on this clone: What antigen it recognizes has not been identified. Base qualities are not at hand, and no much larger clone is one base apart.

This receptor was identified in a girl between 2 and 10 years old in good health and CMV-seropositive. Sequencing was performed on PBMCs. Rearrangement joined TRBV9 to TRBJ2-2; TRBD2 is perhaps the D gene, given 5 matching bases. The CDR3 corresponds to CASSPRVVGVTGTGELFF. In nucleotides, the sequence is TGTGCCAGCAGCCCCAGAGTAGTCGGGGTGACGGGCACCGGGGAGCTGTTTTTT. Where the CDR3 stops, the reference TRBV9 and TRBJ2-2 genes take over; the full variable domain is DSGVTQTPKHLITATGQRVTLRCSPRSGDLSVYWYQQSLDQGLQFLIQYYNGEERAKGNILERFSAQQFPDLHSELNLSSLELGDSALYFCASSPRVVGVTGTGELFFGEGSRLTVL.